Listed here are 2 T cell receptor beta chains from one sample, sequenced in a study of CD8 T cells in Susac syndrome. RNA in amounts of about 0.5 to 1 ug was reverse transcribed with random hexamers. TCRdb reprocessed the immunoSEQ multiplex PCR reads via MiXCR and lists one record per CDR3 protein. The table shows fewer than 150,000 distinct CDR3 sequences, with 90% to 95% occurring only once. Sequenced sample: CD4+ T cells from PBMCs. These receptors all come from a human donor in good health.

For the CDR3, the DNA is TGTGCCAGCAGCCAGGGACCGCTCTCCTACGAGCAGTACTTC. This encodes CASSQGPLSYEQYF. The chain combines TRBV3-1 with TRBJ2-7; D may be TRBD1 or TRBD2 (5 bases each). The CDR3 extends over 14 amino acids. Trimming cost V 3 bases and J 0 bases, with 9 bases left between them. CDR1 LGHDT and CDR2 YNNKEL come from the germline V gene (reference sequence).

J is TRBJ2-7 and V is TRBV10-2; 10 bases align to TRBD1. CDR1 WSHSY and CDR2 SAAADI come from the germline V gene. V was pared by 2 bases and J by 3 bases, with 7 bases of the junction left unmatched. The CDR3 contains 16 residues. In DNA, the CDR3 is TGCGCCAGCAGTGAGAAAGTGGGACAGGGGCACTACGAGCAGTACTTC. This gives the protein CASSEKVGQGHYEQYF.